The 28 T cell receptor beta chains below all came from one sample that was sequenced in a study of spatial heterogeneity in lung cancer. The time point was: sample taken at primary tumor resection. The authors sequenced whole RNA from tumor, nontumor lung or frozen PBMC without sorting. TCRdb reanalysed the 5' RACE reads using MiXCR and keeps one entry per CDR3 protein. The sample carries several thousand distinct CDR3 sequences, roughly 24% recorded once. The specimen was PBMCs, collected at surgery. The receptor set was obtained from a female donor with early-stage non-small cell lung cancer.

In the case of this clonotype: Found in a library prepared for alpha chains, this beta chain is an off-target read, and its abundance has little meaning. V usage is TRBV19 and J usage is TRBJ2-2; D ambiguous. The V end was cut by 5 bases, the J end by 4 bases, with 5 bases between. This CDR3 comprises 12 residues. Per germline, CDR1 LNHDA and CDR2 SQIVND (reference sequence). CDR3 amino acids: CASSWGTGELFF. CDR3 sequence (DNA): TGTGCCAGTAGTTGGGGCACCGGGGAGCTGTTTTTT. Complete variable domain (other parts from reference TRBV19 and TRBJ2-2): DGGITQSPKYLFRKEGQNVTLSCEQNLNHDAMYWYRQDPGQGLRLIYYSQIVNDFQKGDIAEGYSVSREKKESFPLTVTSAQKNPTAFYLCASSWGTGELFFGEGSRLTVL.

This clonotype counts as medium-sized. Found in a library prepared for alpha chains, this beta chain is an off-target read, and its abundance has little meaning. V gene TRBV7-6 combines with J gene TRBJ2-2, with D possibly being TRBD1 (6 bases). Per germline, CDR1 SGHVS and CDR2 FNYEAQ. Trimming stripped 2 bases from V and 6 bases from J, with 13 bases between. The CDR3 totals 15 residues. DNA for the CDR3: TGTGCCAGCAGCTTATCTCAGGGGTTCGCCGGGGAGCTGTTTTTT. This encodes CASSLSQGFAGELFF.

The sample holds a few counts of this clonotype. Found in a library prepared for alpha chains, this beta chain is an off-target read, and its abundance has little meaning. The chain carries TRBV5-4 and TRBJ2-7; either TRBD1 or TRBD2 may fit D (5 bases each). The CDR3 length is 14 residues. V lost 0 bases and J 2 bases, leaving 9 bases between the germline ends. Germline CDR1 and CDR2: SGHNT and YYREEE (reference sequence). In nucleotides, the CDR3 is TGTGCCAGCAGCTTGGGTCAGGGAGCCTACGAGCAGTACTTC. It translates to CASSLGQGAYEQYF. The whole variable domain, remainder taken from reference TRBV5-4 and TRBJ2-7, is ETGVTQSPTHLIKTRGQQVTLRCSSQSGHNTVSWYQQALGQGPQFIFQYYREEENGRGNFPPRFSGLQFPNYSSELNVNALELDDSALYLCASSLGQGAYEQYFGPGTRLTVT.

Regarding this clonotype: Because the library targeted alpha chains, this beta chain is an off-target read whose size means little. The rearrangement joins TRBV5-1 to TRBJ2-7, with 7 nucleotides matching TRBD2. With V trimmed by 1 base and J by 0 bases, 7 bases remained unmatched. The CDR3 spans 16 residues. The germline CDR1 and CDR2 sequences are SGHRS and YFSETQ. This chain's CDR3 is CASSLHLGGSSYEQYF. CDR3 DNA: TGCGCCAGCAGCTTGCATTTGGGGGGGAGCTCCTACGAGCAGTACTTC. Combining the CDR3 with reference TRBV5-1 and TRBJ2-7 gives the whole variable domain KAGVTQTPRYLIKTRGQQVTLSCSPISGHRSVSWYQQTPGQGLQFLFEYFSETQRNKGNFPGRFSGRQFSNSRSEMNVSTLELGDSALYLCASSLHLGGSSYEQYFGPGTRLTVT.

Comment on this clonotype: A junction end diverges from the germline sequence, so it may reflect a read error. For a library built for alpha chains, this beta chain is a stray read; little rests on its size. V and J are TRBV7-3 and TRBJ2-3; the match to TRBD1 covers 10 bases. CDR1 and CDR2 from the germline V gene are SGHTA and FQGTGA. This CDR3 is built from 13 residues. CDR3 amino acids: CASSSDRGETQFF. The CDR3 DNA reads as TGTGCCAGCAGCTCGGACAGGGGGGAGACGCAGTTTTTT.

As for this clonotype: This beta chain is an unintended read in a library built for alpha chains; its size means little. The J gene is TRBJ2-7, the V gene TRBV5-4; 7 bases align to TRBD2. The germline V gene has CDR1 SGHNT and CDR2 YYREEE (reference sequence). The CDR3 is made up of 16 amino acids. Trimming at V came to 0 bases and at J to 0 bases, leaving 6 bases not matched to a gene. The CDR3 here is CASSLGLAGSSYEQYF. CDR3 DNA: TGTGCCAGCAGCTTGGGATTAGCGGGCTCCTCCTACGAGCAGTACTTC.

This clonotype is medium-sized. Because the library targeted alpha chains, this beta chain is an off-target read whose size means little. This chain links TRBV7-2 with TRBJ2-1; 9 positions match TRBD1. The CDR3 has 15 amino acids. The V gene's germline CDR1 is SGHTA and CDR2 FQGNSA. The trim removed 5 bases at V and 1 base at J, leaving 3 bases unmatched. In nucleotides, the CDR3 is TGTGCCAGCAGCGGAGGGACAGGGTCCTACAATGAGCAGTTCTTC. This codes for CASSGGTGSYNEQFF. Together with reference TRBV7-2 and TRBJ2-1, the CDR3 gives the full variable domain: GAGVSQSPSNKVTEKGKDVELRCDPISGHTALYWYRQSLGQGLEFLIYFQGNSAPDKSGLPSDRFSAERTGGSVSTLTIQRTQQEDSAVYLCASSGGTGSYNEQFFGPGTRLTVL.

Regarding this clonotype: This beta chain is a stray read from a library made for alpha chains; its abundance is not meaningful. V and J are TRBV5-5 and TRBJ2-1; 10 nucleotides match TRBD2. The CDR3 runs to 14 residues. Germline V lookup: CDR1 SGHKS, CDR2 YYEKEE (reference sequence). The J segment lost 7 bases and the V segment lost 4 bases, leaving 5 bases of the junction unmatched. Here the CDR3 reads CASSLGLADNEQFF. The DNA for the CDR3 is TGTGCCAGCAGCCTCGGACTAGCGGATAATGAGCAGTTCTTC.

Points on this clonotype: This beta chain came through as a stray read in a library set up for alpha chains, and its size says little. V is TRBV6-6 and J is TRBJ1-4; possible D gene TRBD1, 5 bases. Trimming left V 5 bases short and J 7 bases short, with 14 bases between. Germline V gene data show CDR1 as MNHNY and CDR2 as SVGAGI (reference sequence). The CDR3 extends over 14 amino acids. CDR3 coding DNA: TGTGCCAGCAGTCCCAGGGTCACGGGTGAAAAACTGTTTTTT. Amino acids: CASSPRVTGEKLFF.

By share of the sample, this clonotype is medium-sized. For a library built for alpha chains, this beta chain is a stray read; little rests on its size. The chain links TRBV4-1 to TRBJ2-7; 7 bases align to TRBD1. The CDR3 spans 16 residues. Germline CDR1 MGHRA, CDR2 YSYEKL. Unmatched junction bases numbered 16, after V lost 2 bases and J lost 9 bases. In DNA form, the CDR3 reads TGCGCCAGCAGCCAACTACCCGTGGACAGGCGCGATGGGCAGTACTTC. Its protein product is CASSQLPVDRRDGQYF.

In this sample, this clonotype turned up a few times. This beta chain is a stray read from a library made for alpha chains; its abundance is not meaningful. The V call is TRBV6-6, the J call TRBJ2-7; D might be TRBD1 or TRBD2, each matching 5 bases. This CDR3 has 15 residues. Germline loops: CDR1 MNHNY, CDR2 SVGAGI (reference sequence). The ends were cut back, 2 bases at V and 5 bases at J, with 16 bases in the middle. CDR3 loop: CASSYQEPRGNEQYF. DNA of the CDR3: TGTGCCAGCAGTTACCAGGAGCCTCGGGGCAACGAGCAGTACTTC.

This clonotype is categorized as medium-sized (0.01 to 0.1%). With the library built for alpha chains, this beta chain is off target and its frequency is not meaningful. V gene TRBV9 combines with J gene TRBJ2-3; D remains ambiguous. Trimming took 7 bases from V and 2 from J, leaving 11 bases between them. The CDR3 totals 13 residues. Per germline, CDR1 SGDLS and CDR2 YYNGEE. DNA of the CDR3: TGTGCCAGCTACCCTCATGACACAGATACGCAGTATTTT. It is translated as CASYPHDTDTQYF.

In regard to this clonotype: In a library made to pick up alpha chains, this beta chain is a stray read with a size that means little. The rearrangement uses TRBV19 and TRBJ2-7; D may be TRBD1 (6 bases). Germline CDR1 reads LNHDA; CDR2 reads SQIVND (reference sequence). The CDR3 length is 14 residues. The ends were cut back, 6 bases at V and 4 bases at J, with 16 bases in the middle. CDR3 in DNA: TGTGCCAGTAGGACGGACAGAAAAGCATACGAGCAGTACTTC. It is translated as CASRTDRKAYEQYF.

This clonotype was observed a few times. One end of the junction is discordant with germline, which a read error may explain. A library made for alpha chains picked up this beta chain off target, so its size means little. The chain uses TRBV18 and TRBJ2-4; D is tentatively TRBD1 or TRBD2 (5 bases each). The CDR3 extends over 12 amino acids. Germline V CDR1 and CDR2: KGHSH, LQKENI. The CDR3 nucleotides read TGTGCCAGCTCCTCTTCAGGGACCGAAACACTCTTC. Translation: CASSSSGTETLF.

This clonotype appeared a single time. A library prepared for alpha chains yielded this beta chain as an off-target read; its size is of little meaning. This sequence joins TRBV7-2 and TRBJ2-3; no firm D call. Germline CDR1 SGHTA, CDR2 FQGNSA. The CDR3 is 12 amino acids. The V end lost 1 base, the J end lost 2 bases, and 1 base lay between the germline ends. The CDR3 loop is CASSLDTDTQYF. The CDR3 DNA is TGTGCCAGCAGCTTAGACACAGATACGCAGTATTTT.

This clonotype is judged medium-sized (0.01 to 0.1%). Since the library was made to target alpha chains, this beta chain is a stray read and its abundance is not meaningful. The chain joins TRBV6-6 to TRBJ2-2, with unresolved D. CDR1 and CDR2 from the germline V gene are MNHNY and SVGAGI (reference sequence). The CDR3 is 15 residues long. Trimming removed 5 bases from V and 3 bases from J, with 13 bases in between. The CDR3 coding sequence is TGTGCCAGCAGTCCCCAGTTCGGCGACACCGGGGAGCTGTTTTTT. Residues: CASSPQFGDTGELFF.

A remark on this clonotype: This beta chain was picked up by a library intended for alpha chains and is off target, so its count carries little meaning. The CDR3, as DNA: TGCAGTGCTACGAAGACTAGCGGGAGAGCGGGCGGATTCGAGCAGTACTTC. Translating gives CSATKTSGRAGGFEQYF. The J gene is TRBJ2-7, the V gene TRBV20-1; 12 positions agree with TRBD2. The CDR3 spans 17 residues. From germline, CDR1 is DFQATT and CDR2 SNEGSKA (reference sequence). J was trimmed by 6 bases and V by 4 bases; bases with no gene match: 16.

This clonotype was counted a single time. A much larger clone differs from this one at a single base, so this may be a read error. Because this beta chain is a stray read in a library intended to capture alpha chains, its abundance should not be given much weight. The genes are TRBV7-2 and TRBJ2-5, with D possibly being TRBD2 (5 bases). V shed 1 base and J shed 5 bases, with 20 bases lying between them. The CDR3 length is 17 residues. Per the germline V gene, CDR1 is SGHTA and CDR2 is FQGNSA. The CDR3 DNA reads as TGTGCCAGCAGCTTAGAGGCTAGCTGGAGAGTTCGTGAGACCCAGTACTTC. Amino acid sequence: CASSLEASWRVRETQYF.

A note on this clonotype: This beta chain was picked up by a library intended for alpha chains and is off target, so its count carries little meaning. CDR3 DNA: TGTGCCAGCAGCTCGGAGATGTGGGGCTACGAGCAGTACTTC. Its protein product is CASSSEMWGYEQYF. The chain employs TRBV12-3 or TRBV12-4 and TRBJ2-7, with no clear D. Trimming removed 6 bases at V and 3 bases at J, with 15 bases between. This CDR3 has 14 residues.

This clonotype was picked up a small number of times. This beta chain slipped into a library made for alpha chains as a stray read, so its size is not meaningful. The V call is TRBV7-3, the J call TRBJ2-3; D is uncertain. Germline values: CDR1 SGHTA, CDR2 FQGTGA. V shed 1 base and J shed 1 base, with 12 bases lying between them. The CDR3 covers 16 residues. The CDR3 loop is CASSLNSIAGTDTQYF. As DNA, the CDR3 is TGTGCCAGCAGCTTAAATTCCATCGCCGGCACAGATACGCAGTATTTT.

Comment on this clonotype: A library prepared for alpha chains yielded this beta chain as an off-target read; its size is of little meaning. CDR3 loop: CASTLRVTGELFF. In nucleotides, the CDR3 is TGTGCCAGCACCCTGAGAGTCACCGGGGAGCTGTTTTTT. V gene TRBV27 combines with J gene TRBJ2-2; D ambiguous. This CDR3 has 13 residues. Trimming took 7 bases from V and 4 from J, leaving 10 bases between them. Germline CDR1 and CDR2: MNHEY and SMNVEV (reference sequence).

With respect to this clonotype: This beta chain is a stray read from a library made for alpha chains; its abundance is not meaningful. The CDR3 here is CASSYLKTGIDTGELFF. The CDR3 DNA reads TGTGCCAGCAGTTACTTAAAGACAGGGATTGACACCGGGGAGCTGTTTTTT. The rearrangement joins TRBV6-5 to TRBJ2-2; 7 nucleotides align to TRBD1. CDR3 length: 17 amino acids. Per germline, CDR1 MNHEY and CDR2 SVGAGI. Trimming at V came to 1 base and at J to 3 bases, leaving 8 bases not matched to a gene.

With respect to this clonotype: Germline is not matched at one junction end, which may reflect a read error. This beta chain appears as a stray read in a library generated for alpha chains; its size is not informative. The chain joins TRBV11-2 to TRBJ2-7; a possible D gene is TRBD2 (5 bases). The CDR3 is 14 amino acids. The germline gives CDR1 SGHAT, CDR2 FQNNGV. The CDR3 nucleotides are TGTGTCAGCAGCTCGTGGGGAGCTCCTTACGAGCAGTACTTC. Protein: CVSSSWGAPYEQYF.

Note on this clonotype: This beta chain represents an off-target read in a library built for alpha chains; its size is of limited meaning. CDR3 DNA sequence: TGTGCCAGCAGTATGGCGGGAGTTGAGCAGTACTTC. Translated: CASSMAGVEQYF. The rearrangement links TRBV3-1 to TRBJ2-7; 7 positions agree with TRBD2. The CDR3 extends over 12 amino acids. The V gene end was trimmed by 6 bases and the J gene end by 7 bases; junction bases not matched to a gene: 6. Germline loops: CDR1 LGHDT, CDR2 YNNKEL (reference sequence).

Comment on this clonotype: This beta chain lies outside the target of a library built for alpha chains; its clone size means little. The V and J genes are TRBV7-2 and TRBJ2-3; 10 bases map to TRBD2. The CDR3 consists of 16 residues. The V segment lost 1 base and the J segment 6 bases; nucleotides outside the gene matches: 7. The germline V gene has CDR1 SGHTA and CDR2 FQGNSA. In nucleotides, the CDR3 is TGTGCCAGCAGCTTAGTGACACTAGCGGGATACGATACGCAGTATTTT. This translates into CASSLVTLAGYDTQYF.

By frequency in the sample, this clonotype is medium-sized. This beta chain is a stray sequence in a library constructed for alpha chains; its clone size is not meaningful. The rearrangement joins TRBV4-3 to TRBJ2-1; D might be TRBD1 (6 bases). The germline V and J ends were trimmed by 0 bases and 1 base, with 10 bases remaining between them. CDR3 length equals 16 residues. The germline V gene encodes CDR1 LGHNA and CDR2 YSLEER. CDR3 protein: CASSQEVRGSYNEQFF. The CDR3 region has the DNA TGCGCCAGCAGCCAAGAGGTCAGGGGTTCCTACAATGAGCAGTTCTTC.

This clonotype is labeled as medium-sized. In a library made to pick up alpha chains, this beta chain is a stray read with a size that means little. The chain carries TRBV6-2 or TRBV6-3 and TRBJ1-1; the D gene is possibly TRBD1 (6 bases). Per the germline V gene, CDR1 is MNHEY and CDR2 is SVGEGT. V was shortened by 8 bases and J by 0 bases, with 16 bases between the two germline ends. The CDR3 extends over 15 amino acids. The CDR3 loop is CASYDRQELNTEAFF. CDR3 DNA sequence: TGTGCCAGCTACGATAGACAGGAGCTGAACACTGAAGCTTTCTTT.

This clonotype was detected only a few times. Being off target in a library aimed at alpha chains, this beta chain has a size of little meaning. This chain links TRBV30 with TRBJ2-7; D may be TRBD1 (6 bases). The CDR3 is 17 amino acids. The germline CDR1 and CDR2 sequences are GTSNPN and SVGIG (reference sequence). The germline V and J ends were trimmed by 0 bases and 1 base, with 19 bases remaining between them. The CDR3 loop reads CAWSVEFGRGVSYEQYF. The CDR3 DNA is TGTGCCTGGAGTGTGGAATTTGGCAGGGGCGTATCCTACGAGCAGTACTTC.